This record looks at one T cell receptor beta chain sequence and its context. The germline CDR1 and CDR2 sequences are KGHSH and LQKENI. V was cut by 2 bases and J by 4 bases, with 8 bases left in between. This CDR3 region has 13 residues. This sample stems from a study of blood T cell repertoires in COVID-19. Across the study: COVID-19 samples from acute and convalescent phases originated in the United States, Italy and Spain. In each case, the material was cDNA or gDNA derived from T cells, B-cell-depleted T cells, or PBMCs.

In the source study's methods: Estimation of nucleated cell counts was performed using reference gene primer amplification. Only in-frame clones appear in the TCRdb table, and some are missing; sequencing was by immunoSEQ multiplex PCR. D and trimming come from the DNA, and the V and J calls and clone size come from that table. The data contain 110,000 or so clones, approximately 87% of them seen just once; the ten biggest clones take up approximately 8.7%. The receptor's source is a man between 65 and 79 years old who had recovered from COVID-19. The chain is built from TRBV18 and TRBJ1-2, with a possible D match to TRBD1 (6 bases). The sample was peripheral blood. The CDR3 DNA reads TGTGCCAGCTCACCAGTAGGGGGCTATGGCTACACCTTC. Translation gives CASSPVGGYGYTF.